Below, one T cell receptor (beta chain) is given with its context. Which antigen it targets is not known. Base quality data are lacking; no much larger clone is found one base away. Libraries were built with the immunoSEQ multiplex PCR assay. In its TCRdb copy, this immuneACCESS table keeps in-frame sequences only and misses some clones. Where compared with another copy, unresolved V genes explain less than half of these, and the others have no known cause. This sample gives roughly 79,000 clones in total; around 84% of them show up just once. The biggest ten clones account for more than 13% of the sample. The data stem from a study of control samples from healthy donors and cancer patients (TCRdb year 2020). The germline V gene encodes CDR1 SGHRS and CDR2 YFSETQ. The CDR3 contains 15 residues, cysteine and phenylalanine counted. Of all the DNA, just the CDR3 is kept, 45 bases in frame from base 1. Trimming leaves V shorter by 0 bases and J shorter by 7 bases, with the junction holding 8 bases beyond the gene matches.

The chain uses TRBV5-1 and TRBJ2-3, with 7 junctional bases fitting TRBD2. The receptor was isolated from a man aged 45 to 65 in good health. The sequencing input was blood. CDR3 region: CASSLEVRERNTQYF. DNA sequence: TGCGCCAGCAGCTTGGAAGTGCGGGAGAGAAATACGCAGTATTTT.